This TCR beta chain was obtained from a study of shared clonotypes between healthy human individuals. The donors were all Caucasian adults (living in Nashville, Tennessee). V lost 3 bases to trimming and J lost 7 bases; unmatched junction nucleotides: 8. The V gene's germline CDR1 is SGHRS and CDR2 YFSETQ. This CDR3 spans 16 amino acids. Produced via immunoSEQ multiplex PCR; TCRdb's table is partial and in-frame only. The sample yields around 1.6 million clones, about 98% seen once. This chain connects TRBV5-1 to TRBJ2-3; 13 positions agree with TRBD2. The source is a young man in good health. The source material was naive CD4+ T cells sorted from blood. Subset here: CD45RA+ positively selected. The CDR3 DNA reads TGCGCCAGCAGCTGGACTAGCGGGAGTACGTTATATACGCAGTATTTT. Encoded protein: CASSWTSGSTLYTQYF.